The rows below give T cell receptor beta chains drawn from one sample of a study of T cell responses to AZD1222 COVID-19 vaccine. Using immunoSEQ multiplex PCR, the repertoire was profiled, and TCRdb retains in-frame clones only, with some absent. The data hold some 120,000 clones, with more than 70% observed a single time. This specimen consisted of peripheral blood, obtained on day 0 of AZD1222 vaccination. Receptor source: an adult in good health. CDR3s include the opening cysteine and the closing phenylalanine or tryptophan. A D gene is named only where the DNA matches it firmly. A row's size may be missing; if present it is once, few, many or a size class.

CASSRGQGYEQYF,TGCGCCAGCAGCCGGGGACAGGGCTACGAGCAGTACTTC,TRBV4-3,TRBD1,.,13,TRBJ2-7
CASSIHRLETQYF,TGTGCCAGTAGTATCCACAGACTAGAGACCCAGTACTTC,TRBV19,.,.,13,TRBJ2-5
CASSHNGAGDFTYEQYF,TGTGCCAGCAGCCATAACGGAGCGGGGGACTTCACCTACGAGCAGTACTTC,TRBV4-2,TRBD2,once,17,TRBJ2-7
CSASGSGTGGWYEQYF,TGCAGTGCTAGTGGCTCCGGGACAGGGGGCTGGTACGAGCAGTACTTC,TRBV20-1,TRBD1,.,16,TRBJ2-7
CASSIDRGYSNQPQHF,TGTGCCAGTAGTATAGACAGGGGATATAGCAATCAGCCCCAGCATTTT,TRBV19,.,few,16,TRBJ1-5
CASSTDGLLNTEAFF,TGTGCCAGCAGCACGGACGGCCTTTTGAACACTGAAGCTTTCTTT,TRBV7-9,.,.,15,TRBJ1-1
CASSAQGGGKNIQYF,TGTGCCAGCAGTGCCCAGGGTGGCGGCAAAAACATTCAGTACTTC,TRBV28,.,.,15,TRBJ2-4
CASSIDRANTEAFF,TGCGCCAGCAGCATCGACAGGGCGAACACTGAAGCTTTCTTT,TRBV5-1,TRBD1,.,14,TRBJ1-1
CASTPAGASGYEQYF,TGTGCCAGCACCCCCGCGGGGGCTAGCGGCTACGAGCAGTACTTC,TRBV6-6,.,once,15,TRBJ2-7
CASSETTWTSGSTDTQYF,TGTGCCAGCAGTGAAACCACTTGGACTAGCGGGAGTACAGATACGCAGTATTTT,TRBV6-1,TRBD2,.,18,TRBJ2-3
CASSLWPGLAGTGELFF,TGTGCCAGCAGTTTATGGCCCGGCCTTGCGGGCACCGGGGAGCTGTTTTTT,TRBV28,.,.,17,TRBJ2-2
CASSLGLYNSPLHF,TGTGCCAGCAGTTTGGGACTCTATAATTCACCCCTCCACTTT,TRBV27,.,once,14,TRBJ1-6
CASSPWTGAYEQYF,TGTGCCAGCAGTCCATGGACAGGGGCCTACGAGCAGTACTTC,TRBV27,TRBD1,few,14,TRBJ2-7
CASSDTGGKGEQYF,TGCGCCAGCAGTGATACAGGGGGAAAAGGGGAGCAGTACTTC,TRBV10-1,TRBD1,.,14,TRBJ2-7
CASSQDRASGNTIYF,TGTGCCAGCTCGCAGGACAGGGCCTCTGGAAACACCATATATTTT,TRBV18,TRBD1,.,15,TRBJ1-3
CASSSSMNTEAFF,TGTGCCAGCAGCTCGTCCATGAACACTGAAGCTTTCTTT,TRBV7-2,.,.,13,TRBJ1-1
CASSFDRVSGNTIYF,TGTGCCAGCAGCTTCGACAGGGTCTCTGGAAACACCATATATTTT,TRBV7-9,TRBD1,.,15,TRBJ1-3
CASSRVGTTGELFF,TGTGCCAGCAGCCGAGTAGGGACCACCGGGGAGCTGTTTTTT,TRBV11-2,.,.,14,TRBJ2-2
CASSFLAGGPGTGELFF,TGTGCCAGCAGCTTCCTAGCGGGGGGGCCGGGCACCGGGGAGCTGTTTTTT,TRBV7-6,TRBD2,.,17,TRBJ2-2
CASSIDPSPGRAAFF,TGTGCCAGTAGTATAGATCCGAGTCCCGGGCGTGCAGCTTTCTTT,TRBV19,.,.,15,TRBJ1-1
CASNRGNQPQHF,TGTGCCAGCAACAGGGGGAATCAGCCCCAGCATTTT,TRBV2,TRBD1,.,12,TRBJ1-5
CASSRRGAGGPTDTQYF,TGTGCCAGCAGCCGCCGGGGAGCGGGAGGGCCGACAGATACGCAGTATTTT,TRBV14,TRBD2,once,17,TRBJ2-3
CAIKMGSTDTQYF,TGTGCCATCAAGATGGGGAGCACAGATACGCAGTATTTT,TRBV10-3,.,.,13,TRBJ2-3
CASSPPRGQETGEQYF,TGTGCCAGCTCACCACCGAGGGGACAGGAGACCGGGGAGCAGTACTTC,TRBV18,TRBD1,.,16,TRBJ2-7
CATSRGTGADTQYF,TGTGCCACCAGCAGGGGGACAGGAGCAGATACGCAGTATTTT,TRBV15,TRBD1,.,14,TRBJ2-3
CASSLPAGSSGANVLTF,TGTGCCAGCAGCTTACCAGCGGGGAGCTCTGGGGCCAACGTCCTGACTTTC,TRBV7-8,TRBD2,few,17,TRBJ2-6
CASSLISRKTFPGLVSEQYF,TGCGCCAGCAGCTTGATATCGCGCAAAACCTTCCCGGGACTAGTAAGCGAGCAGTACTTC,TRBV5-1,TRBD2,.,20,TRBJ2-7
CASTADRGGEKLFF,TGTGCCAGCACCGCGGACAGGGGGGGAGAAAAACTGTTTTTT,TRBV7-9,TRBD1,.,14,TRBJ1-4
CASGKGLAGGPAEQYF,TGTGCCAGCGGCAAAGGTCTAGCGGGAGGGCCGGCCGAGCAGTACTTC,TRBV11-1,TRBD2,.,16,TRBJ2-7
CASSPTWSDNPRNTEAFF,TGTGCCAGCAGCCCGACGTGGAGTGACAACCCGAGGAACACTGAAGCTTTCTTT,TRBV7-9,.,.,18,TRBJ1-1
CASSPGTQAGYTF,TGTGCCAGCAGTCCCGGGACCCAGGCGGGCTACACCTTC,TRBV7-9,.,.,13,TRBJ1-2
CASSPVGGKNIQYF,TGTGCCAGCTCACCAGTGGGTGGGAAAAACATTCAGTACTTC,TRBV18,.,.,14,TRBJ2-4
CSVDRGNTGELFF,TGCAGCGTTGACAGGGGGAACACCGGGGAGCTGTTTTTT,TRBV29-1,.,.,13,TRBJ2-2
CAWSVQGWGSGNTIYF,TGTGCCTGGAGTGTACAAGGTTGGGGCTCTGGAAACACCATATATTTT,TRBV30,.,once,16,TRBJ1-3
CASSPRQFYGYTF,TGTGCCAGCAGTCCCCGACAGTTTTATGGCTACACCTTC,TRBV27,.,.,13,TRBJ1-2
CASSYQAGGPDEQFF,TGTGCCAGCAGTTATCAAGCGGGAGGGCCCGATGAGCAGTTCTTC,TRBV6-5,TRBD2,.,15,TRBJ2-1
CASSQDWPGNQPQHF,TGCGCCAGCAGCCAAGATTGGCCGGGCAATCAGCCCCAGCATTTT,TRBV4-3,.,.,15,TRBJ1-5
CASSYGTGVLRTEAFF,TGTGCCAGCAGTTACGGGACAGGGGTTTTGAGGACTGAAGCTTTCTTT,TRBV6-5,TRBD1,once,16,TRBJ1-1
CASSSNANTQYF,TGTGCCAGCAGTTCAAACGCTAATACGCAGTATTTT,TRBV12-3/TRBV12-4,.,.,12,TRBJ2-3
CASSLRLPQYYEQYF,TGTGCCAGCAGTTTACGCCTCCCCCAATACTACGAGCAGTACTTC,TRBV28,.,.,15,TRBJ2-7
CASSSNRLHEQYF,TGTGCCAGCAGTTCAAACAGGCTCCACGAGCAGTACTTC,TRBV6-5,.,few,13,TRBJ2-7
CASSLAGSGVLLYNEQFF,TGCGCCAGCAGCTTGGCCGGGTCAGGGGTTCTCCTCTACAATGAGCAGTTCTTC,TRBV5-1,.,.,18,TRBJ2-1
CASSSGDTAYEQYF,TGTGCCAGCAGTTCGGGTGATACGGCCTACGAGCAGTACTTC,TRBV27,.,.,14,TRBJ2-7